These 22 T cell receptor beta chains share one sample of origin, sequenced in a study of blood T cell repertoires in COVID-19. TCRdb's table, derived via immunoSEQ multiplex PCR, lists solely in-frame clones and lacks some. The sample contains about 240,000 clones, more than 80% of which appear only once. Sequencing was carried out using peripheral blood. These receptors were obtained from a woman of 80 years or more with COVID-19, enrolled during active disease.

CDR3 region: CASSTKGNYGYTF. CDR3 nucleotides: TGTGCCAGCAGTACTAAGGGGAACTATGGCTACACCTTC. The chain couples TRBV27 to TRBJ1-2; D is possibly TRBD1 (5 bases). With 5 bases removed from V and 2 bases from J, the gap between germline ends came to 9 bases. Germline CDR1 MNHEY, CDR2 SMNVEV (reference sequence). The length of the CDR3 is 13 residues.

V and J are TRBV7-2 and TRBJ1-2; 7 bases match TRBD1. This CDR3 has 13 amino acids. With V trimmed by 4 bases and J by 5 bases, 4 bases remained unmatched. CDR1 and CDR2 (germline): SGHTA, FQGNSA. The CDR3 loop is CASSSRDSYGYTF. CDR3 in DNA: TGTGCCAGCAGCTCTCGGGACAGTTATGGCTACACCTTC. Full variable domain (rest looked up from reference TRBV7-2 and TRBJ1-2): GAGVSQSPSNKVTEKGKDVELRCDPISGHTALYWYRQSLGQGLEFLIYFQGNSAPDKSGLPSDRFSAERTGGSVSTLTIQRTQQEDSAVYLCASSSRDSYGYTFGSGTRLTVV.

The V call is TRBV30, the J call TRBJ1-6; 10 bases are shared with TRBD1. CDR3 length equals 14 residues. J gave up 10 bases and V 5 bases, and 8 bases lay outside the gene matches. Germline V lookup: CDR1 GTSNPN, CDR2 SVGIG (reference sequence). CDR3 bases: TGTGCCTGGTACGACCGGGACAGGGGATCACCCCTCCACTTT. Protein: CAWYDRDRGSPLHF.

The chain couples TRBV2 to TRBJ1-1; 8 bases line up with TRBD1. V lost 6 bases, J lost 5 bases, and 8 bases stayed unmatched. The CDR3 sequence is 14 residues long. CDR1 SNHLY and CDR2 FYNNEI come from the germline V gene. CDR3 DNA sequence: TGTGCCAGCAGCGTTTTTGGACAGGGAACTGAAGCTTTCTTT. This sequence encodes CASSVFGQGTEAFF.

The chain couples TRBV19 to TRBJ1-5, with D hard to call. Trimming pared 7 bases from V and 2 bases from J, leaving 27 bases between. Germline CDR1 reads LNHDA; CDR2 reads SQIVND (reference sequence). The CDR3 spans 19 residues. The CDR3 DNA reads TGTGCCAGTACTTCCCCGGCGGGTAGCAGCATTCTAGGCAATCAGCCCCAGCATTTT. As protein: CASTSPAGSSILGNQPQHF.

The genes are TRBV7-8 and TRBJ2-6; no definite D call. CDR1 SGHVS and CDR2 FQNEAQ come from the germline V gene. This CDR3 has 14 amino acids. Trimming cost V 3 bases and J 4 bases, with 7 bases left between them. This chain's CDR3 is CASSFETGANVLTF. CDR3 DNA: TGTGCCAGCAGCTTTGAGACAGGGGCCAACGTCCTGACTTTC.

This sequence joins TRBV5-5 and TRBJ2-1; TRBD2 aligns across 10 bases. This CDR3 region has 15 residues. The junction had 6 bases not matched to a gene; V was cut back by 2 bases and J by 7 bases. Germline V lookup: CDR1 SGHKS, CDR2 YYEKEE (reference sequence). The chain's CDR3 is CASSLISSGGNEQFF. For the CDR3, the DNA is TGTGCCAGCAGCTTAATCTCTAGCGGGGGTAATGAGCAGTTCTTC.

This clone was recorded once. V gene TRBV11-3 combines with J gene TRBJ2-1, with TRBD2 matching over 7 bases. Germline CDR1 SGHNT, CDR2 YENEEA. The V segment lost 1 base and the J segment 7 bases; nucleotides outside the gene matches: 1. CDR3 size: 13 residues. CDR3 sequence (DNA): TGTGCCAGCAGCTTAGGGACTAGGAATGAGCAGTTCTTC. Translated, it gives CASSLGTRNEQFF.

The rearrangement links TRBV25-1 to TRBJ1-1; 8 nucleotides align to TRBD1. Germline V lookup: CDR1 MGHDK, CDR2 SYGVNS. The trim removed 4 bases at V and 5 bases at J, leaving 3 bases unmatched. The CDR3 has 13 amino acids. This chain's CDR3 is CASSAYRGTEAFF. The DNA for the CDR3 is TGTGCCAGCAGTGCTTACAGGGGGACTGAAGCTTTCTTT.

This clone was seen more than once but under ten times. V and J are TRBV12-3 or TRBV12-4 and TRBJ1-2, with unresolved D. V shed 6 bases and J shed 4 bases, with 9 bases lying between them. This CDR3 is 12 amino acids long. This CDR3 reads CASSPGFYGYTF. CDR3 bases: TGTGCCAGCAGCCCGGGTTTCTATGGCTACACCTTC.

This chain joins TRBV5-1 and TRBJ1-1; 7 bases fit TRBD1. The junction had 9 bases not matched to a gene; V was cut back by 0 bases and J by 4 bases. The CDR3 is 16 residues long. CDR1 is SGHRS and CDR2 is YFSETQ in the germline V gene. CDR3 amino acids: CASSLGATGVGTEAFF. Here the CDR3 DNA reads TGCGCCAGCAGCTTGGGGGCAACAGGGGTCGGCACTGAAGCTTTCTTT.

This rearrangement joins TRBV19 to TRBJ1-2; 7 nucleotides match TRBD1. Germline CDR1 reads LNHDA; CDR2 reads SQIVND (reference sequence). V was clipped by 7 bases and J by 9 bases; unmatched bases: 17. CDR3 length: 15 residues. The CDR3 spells CASIPHTGATFSYTF. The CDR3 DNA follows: TGTGCCAGTATCCCCCACACAGGGGCGACTTTTAGCTACACCTTC.

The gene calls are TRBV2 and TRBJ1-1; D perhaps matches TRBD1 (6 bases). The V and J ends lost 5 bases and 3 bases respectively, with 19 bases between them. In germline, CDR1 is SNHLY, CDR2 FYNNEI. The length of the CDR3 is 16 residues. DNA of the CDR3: TGTGCCAGCAGTCAACCTATGACAGGTTTCTACACTGAAGCTTTCTTT. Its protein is CASSQPMTGFYTEAFF.

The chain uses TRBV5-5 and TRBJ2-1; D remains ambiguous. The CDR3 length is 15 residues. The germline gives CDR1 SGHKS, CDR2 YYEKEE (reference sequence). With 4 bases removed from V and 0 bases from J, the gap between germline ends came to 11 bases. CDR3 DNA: TGTGCCAGCAGCCTGACTTGGAGCTCCTACAATGAGCAGTTCTTC. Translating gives CASSLTWSSYNEQFF.

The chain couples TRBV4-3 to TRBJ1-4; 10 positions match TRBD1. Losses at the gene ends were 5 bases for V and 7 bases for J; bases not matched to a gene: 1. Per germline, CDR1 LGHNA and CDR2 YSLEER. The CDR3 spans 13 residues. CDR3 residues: CASSRTGGEKLFF. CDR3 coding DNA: TGCGCCAGCAGCAGGACAGGGGGTGAAAAACTGTTTTTT.

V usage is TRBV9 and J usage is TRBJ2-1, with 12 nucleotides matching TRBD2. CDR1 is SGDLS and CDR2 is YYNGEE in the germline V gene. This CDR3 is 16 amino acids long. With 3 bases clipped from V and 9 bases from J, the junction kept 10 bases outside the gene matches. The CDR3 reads CASSGSLAGGQIEQFF. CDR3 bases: TGTGCCAGCAGCGGATCTCTAGCGGGGGGGCAGATTGAGCAGTTCTTC.

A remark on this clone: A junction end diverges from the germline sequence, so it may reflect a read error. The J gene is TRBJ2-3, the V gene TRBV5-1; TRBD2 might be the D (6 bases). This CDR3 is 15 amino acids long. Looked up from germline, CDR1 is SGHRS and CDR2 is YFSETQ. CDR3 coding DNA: TGCGCCAGCAGCATAACTAGCTGGGGCACCGATACGCAGTATTTT. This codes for CASSITSWGTDTQYF.

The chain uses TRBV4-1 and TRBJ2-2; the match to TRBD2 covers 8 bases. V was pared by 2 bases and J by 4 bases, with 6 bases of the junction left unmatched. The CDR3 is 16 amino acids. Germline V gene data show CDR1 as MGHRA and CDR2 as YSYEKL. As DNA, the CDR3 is TGCGCCAGCAGCCAACCCCGGGGGGGTACCACCGGGGAGCTGTTTTTT. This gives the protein CASSQPRGGTTGELFF.

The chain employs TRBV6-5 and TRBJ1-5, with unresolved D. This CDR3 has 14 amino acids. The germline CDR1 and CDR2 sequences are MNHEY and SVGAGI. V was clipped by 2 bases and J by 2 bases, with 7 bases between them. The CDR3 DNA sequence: TGTGCCAGCAGTTACAGAGGTGGCAATCAGCCCCAGCATTTT. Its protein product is CASSYRGGNQPQHF.

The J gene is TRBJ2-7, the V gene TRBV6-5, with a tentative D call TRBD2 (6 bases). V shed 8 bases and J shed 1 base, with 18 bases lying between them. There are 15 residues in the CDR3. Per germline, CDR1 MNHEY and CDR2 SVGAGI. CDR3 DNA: TGTGCCAGCCGCGTAGCGGCATGGGTTTCCTACGAGCAGTACTTC. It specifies CASRVAAWVSYEQYF.

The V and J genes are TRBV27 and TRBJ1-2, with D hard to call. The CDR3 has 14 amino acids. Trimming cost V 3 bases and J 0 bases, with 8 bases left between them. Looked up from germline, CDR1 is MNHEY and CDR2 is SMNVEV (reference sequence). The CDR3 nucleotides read TGTGCCAGCAGTTTCCGGAGCTCTAACTATGGCTACACCTTC. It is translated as CASSFRSSNYGYTF.

The CDR3 reads CASSHGGERYNEQFF. CDR3 coding DNA: TGTGCCAGCAGCCATGGGGGGGAGAGGTACAATGAGCAGTTCTTC. V and J are TRBV4-2 and TRBJ2-1; 7 bases agree with TRBD2. This CDR3 contains 15 residues. The V and J ends lost 3 bases and 4 bases, in that order; junction bases with no gene match: 6. Germline CDR1 LGHNA, CDR2 YNFKEQ.